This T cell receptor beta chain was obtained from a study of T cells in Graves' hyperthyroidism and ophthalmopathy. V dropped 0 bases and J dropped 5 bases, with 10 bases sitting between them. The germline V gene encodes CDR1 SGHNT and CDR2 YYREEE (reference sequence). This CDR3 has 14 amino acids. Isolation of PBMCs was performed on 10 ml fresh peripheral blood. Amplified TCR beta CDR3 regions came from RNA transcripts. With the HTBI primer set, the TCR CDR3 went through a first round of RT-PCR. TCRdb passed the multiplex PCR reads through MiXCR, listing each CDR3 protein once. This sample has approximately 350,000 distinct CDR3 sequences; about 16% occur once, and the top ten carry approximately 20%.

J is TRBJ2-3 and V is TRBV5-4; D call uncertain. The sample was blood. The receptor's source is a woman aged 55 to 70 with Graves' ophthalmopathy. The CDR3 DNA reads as TGTGCCAGCAGCTTGGAATGGTTGGGAGATACGCAGTATTTT. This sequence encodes CASSLEWLGDTQYF.